This section outlines one TCR beta chain sequence together with its context. What it binds is unknown. This specimen belongs to a study of cytomegalovirus exposure and HLA in healthy donors. This CDR3 comprises 13 residues. Germline values: CDR1 SQVTM, CDR2 ANQGSEA. J was trimmed by 4 bases and V by 6 bases; bases with no gene match: 6. The PCR contained 60 Vbeta and 13 Jbeta primers. Data came from immunoSEQ multiplex PCR; TCRdb stores just in-frame clones and leaves some out. In the table there are under 200,000 clones, 84% of which are singletons. The donors (healthy individuals) were bone marrow donors. Study-wide findings and caveats: Later work associated around 18,000 TCR beta sequences with HLA alleles at 0.05 false discovery rate. Most TCR sequences were uncommon, yet certain public TCRs appeared in many donors. Reports showed the classifier diagnosing cytomegalovirus status with high specificity and sensitivity.

Source material: PBMCs. The chain combines TRBV29-1 with TRBJ1-2, with 9 bases aligning to TRBD1. This sequence was found in a man aged 25 to 40 in good health and CMV-seronegative. The CDR3 here is CSVTGGEVYGYTF. CDR3 bases: TGCAGCGTCACAGGGGGCGAAGTCTATGGCTACACCTTC.